This T cell receptor (beta chain) was sequenced for a study of T-cell memory formation after mild COVID-19. The CDR3 is made up of 14 amino acids. Germline V gene lookup returns CDR1 MNHEY and CDR2 SMNVEV (reference sequence). V lost 6 bases to trimming and J lost 7 bases; unmatched junction nucleotides: 6. Constant-segment primers served in 5'RACE that generated TCR alpha and TCR beta cDNA libraries bearing sample barcodes and UMIs. TCRdb re-derived calls from the 5' RACE reads in MiXCR, one entry per CDR3 protein. Of 350,000 to 500,000 distinct CDR3 sequences listed, 20% are singletons. This clonotype was sampled from an adult woman who had mild COVID-19 (a few samples of this study predate the infection). Cell type and time point are not known. Sequencing was performed on PBMCs or a T cell subset sorted from them (not recorded which). The gene calls are TRBV27 and TRBJ1-6; 7 bases agree with TRBD1. CDR3 protein: CASSLDRSNSPLHF. The DNA of the CDR3 is TGTGCCAGCAGCCTGGACAGGTCCAATTCACCCCTCCACTTT.